The sequence of this T cell receptor (beta chain) was determined in a study of shared clonotypes between healthy human individuals. Overall study context: Researchers drew samples from a couple of women and a few men aged 18 to 49. CD8 memory received one plate per donor, CD8 naive two, CD4 memory three and CD4 naive three. General study findings and limits: Among four donors, around 5% of naive CD4 clonotypes were found in common.

This clone occurred once. Antigen: not known. Assay execution proceeded at the deep level. Produced via immunoSEQ multiplex PCR; TCRdb's table is partial and in-frame only. The top ten clones hold around 0.4% of a sample with 2 million to 3 million clones, 93% of them seen once. Germline CDR1 is LNHDA and CDR2 is SQIVND (reference sequence). Between the trimmed V and J ends, which lost 6 bases and 8 bases, there was a span of 20 bases. The CDR3 contains 15 residues. The source material was naive CD4+ T cells from PBMCs. Subset given: CD45RA+ positively selected. The rearrangement uses TRBV19 and TRBJ1-3; no clear D. The source of this sequence is a young man in good health. Some clones in this sample may be carry-over from other donors' samples. This CDR3 reads CASRTDVKRGYTIYF. CDR3 DNA: TGTGCCAGTAGGACGGATGTAAAACGAGGATACACCATATATTTT.